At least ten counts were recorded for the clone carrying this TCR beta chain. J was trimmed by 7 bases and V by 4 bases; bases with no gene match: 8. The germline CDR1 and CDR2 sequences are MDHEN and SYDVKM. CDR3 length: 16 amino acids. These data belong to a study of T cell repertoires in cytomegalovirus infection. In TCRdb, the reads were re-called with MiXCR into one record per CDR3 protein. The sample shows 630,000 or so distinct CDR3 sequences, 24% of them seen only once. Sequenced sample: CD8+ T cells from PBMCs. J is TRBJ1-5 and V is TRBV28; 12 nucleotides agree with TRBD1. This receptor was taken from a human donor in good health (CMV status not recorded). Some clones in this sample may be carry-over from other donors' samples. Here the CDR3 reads CASSSRDRGLGQPQHF. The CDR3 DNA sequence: TGTGCCAGCAGTTCCAGGGACAGGGGGCTGGGGCAGCCCCAGCATTTT.